What follows describes a single T cell receptor (beta chain). Investigators amplified TCR beta CDR3 regions from RNA transcripts. Investigators did first-round RT-PCR with HTBI primers, then second-round multiplex PCR. TCRdb reanalysed the multiplex PCR reads using MiXCR and keeps one entry per CDR3 protein. Among 600,000 to 700,000 distinct CDR3 sequences listed, about 38% were seen once. This specimen comes from a study of Graves' ophthalmopathy and Graves' hyperthyroidism. Other autoimmune diseases, uncontrolled infections, pregnancy and lactation each led to patient exclusion. It was from 8.5 to 10 ml of fresh peripheral blood that the PBMCs came. What was sequenced was peripheral blood. This TCR was recovered from an adult man with Graves' ophthalmopathy.

CDR3 bases: TGTGCCTGGAGTGTCGGGGGGCAGGGTTTATATGGCTACACCTTC. Its translation: CAWSVGGQGLYGYTF. This chain joins TRBV30 and TRBJ1-2; tentative D call: TRBD1 (6 bases). V lost 0 bases, J lost 5 bases, and 16 bases lay in between. The CDR3 sequence is 15 residues long. The germline gives CDR1 GTSNPN, CDR2 SVGIG (reference sequence).